This T cell receptor (beta chain) appears in the sequencing data of a study of cytotoxic CD8 clonotypes in ibrutinib-treated CLL (TCRdb year 2021). Broadly, across the study: In this cohort, approximately 15 patients were treatment-naive and about a dozen were relapsed/refractory, while under 18 had unmutated IGHV. Responses were partial in around 24 patients and complete in 2; after median around 66 months follow-up, approximately 15 stayed in remission and roughly twelve progressed. Longitudinal samples were available for about 30% of the 86 trial participants. An average of about 260,000 productive templates and about 100,000 productive rearrangements was obtained per sample. All remission and progressive disease samples were collected while patients were still receiving ibrutinib. Cryopreserved peripheral blood mononuclear cells were collected at three points: before therapy, at response, and at either sustained remission or disease progression. Samples at response were collected after a median of about 13 months of treatment, with a range of about 6 to 36 months.

Concerning this clone: Its antigen is still unknown. There are no base qualities to consult, and no much larger clone falls within one base.

The CDR3 goes from the cysteine to the phenylalanine over 14 residues. The entry retains the CDR3 DNA only, 42 bases that are in frame from base 1. The junction carries 13 bases between V and J, which are trimmed by 0 bases and 8 bases respectively. The germline V gene (reference sequence) supplies CDR1 GTSNPN and CDR2 SVGIG. The research as a whole found: Public clonotypes were found to be uncommon and were observed to contract or remain stable during treatment; the increase in clonality was shown to reflect expansion of private clonotypes at ibrutinib response. Clonality increased at ibrutinib response, stayed stable in sustained remission, and fell back toward baseline at progression. Baseline clonality was found to be higher than that of age-matched healthy donors and was strongly correlated with circulating CD8+ T-cell counts. Lymph node repertoires were not examined, and the timing of sampling was not matched between patients in sustained remission and those whose disease progressed.

A MiSeq instrument was used for deep resolution sequencing, which targeted depths ranging from 1 in 1 million up to 1 in 200,000 T cells, with coverage averaging 10x for each clonotype. The immunoSEQ hsTCRB Kit was used to generate TCR beta libraries. The paper's data handling went like this. ImmunoSEQ Data Assistant and ImmunoSEQ Analyzer were used for data analysis, and V, D and J genes were assigned according to IMGT definitions. Clonality, which ranges from 0 to 1, was calculated by subtracting the normalized Shannon entropy of productive rearrangement frequencies from one. Only overrepresented clonotypes making up at least 0.05% of each patient's repertoire were included in the public clonotype analysis. Some twelve repertoires from age-matched healthy donors, obtained from immuneACCESS, served as clonality controls. The immuneACCESS repertoire file appears here via TCRdb, limited to in-frame rearrangements. These files lack a portion of the clones; in checked studies, under half of the deficit traces to unresolved V genes, and the cause of the others is not known. V and J calls and clone size are given by that table; D and trimming were obtained from the DNA. The sample yields roughly 45,000 clones; over 60% were counted once. The ten most abundant clones make up about 22% of the sample.

Per the publication, the time point label means: around 25 months on ibrutinib. For TCR beta library preparation, roughly 2.1 micrograms of genomic DNA were isolated from cryopreserved PBMCs. Longitudinal blood samples from CLL patients receiving ibrutinib monotherapy were subjected to high-throughput TCR beta sequencing. The patients took part in an open-label, single-center phase 2 trial of ibrutinib monotherapy. Rearrangement joined TRBV30 to TRBJ1-4, with the D gene uncertain. The input for sequencing was PBMCs, taken after 24 months of ibrutinib treatment. This clonotype originated in a human donor with chronic lymphocytic leukemia. The DNA sequence reads TGTGCCTGGAGTGTACTAGGGTCTGGCGAAAAACTGTTTTTT. Its protein product is CAWSVLGSGEKLFF.